This T cell receptor (beta chain) was captured by sequencing in a study of blood T cell repertoires in COVID-19. The CDR3 runs to 17 residues. Germline V CDR1 and CDR2: ENHRY, SYGVKD. V gave up 2 bases and J gave up 0 bases, with 14 bases separating them. Recruitment covered about 26 US areas and drew participants whose ages spanned roughly 18 to 100 years. Clones were read by immunoSEQ multiplex PCR, and TCRdb kept only the in-frame ones, dropping some. The sample holds 150,000 to 200,000 clones, 76% seen once. This chain uses TRBV10-3 with TRBJ1-3, with D unresolved. The clonotype comes from a woman aged 45 to 65 with acute COVID-19. Sequences were obtained from PBMCs or T cells enriched from blood (not recorded which). CDR3 DNA sequence: TGTGCCATCAGTGAGCTAAACCCGGGGAGCTCTGGAAACACCATATATTTT. Protein product: CAISELNPGSSGNTIYF.